This TCR beta chain was documented in a study of blood T cell repertoires in COVID-19. Overall study: Acute-phase and convalescent COVID-19 samples originated in the United States, Italy and Spain.

Original analysis: Estimates of nucleated cell counts were drawn from the amplification of reference gene primers. Here immunoSEQ multiplex PCR was the method, and the copy in TCRdb shows in-frame clones only, minus some. The V and J calls and clone size were taken over from that table, and D and trimming were inferred from the DNA. The sample has roughly 330,000 clones, 80% to 90% seen once. Looked up from germline, CDR1 is MNHNS and CDR2 is SASEGT. The trim removed 10 bases at V and 2 bases at J, leaving 5 bases unmatched. The CDR3 is 12 amino acids. This receptor was obtained from a woman younger than 30 who had recovered from COVID-19. J is TRBJ2-7 and V is TRBV6-1, with 7 bases matching TRBD2. The sample consisted of PBMCs or T cells enriched from blood (not recorded which). This CDR3 reads CATSLAPYEQYF. CDR3 DNA sequence: TGTGCCACCTCACTAGCGCCCTACGAGCAGTACTTC.